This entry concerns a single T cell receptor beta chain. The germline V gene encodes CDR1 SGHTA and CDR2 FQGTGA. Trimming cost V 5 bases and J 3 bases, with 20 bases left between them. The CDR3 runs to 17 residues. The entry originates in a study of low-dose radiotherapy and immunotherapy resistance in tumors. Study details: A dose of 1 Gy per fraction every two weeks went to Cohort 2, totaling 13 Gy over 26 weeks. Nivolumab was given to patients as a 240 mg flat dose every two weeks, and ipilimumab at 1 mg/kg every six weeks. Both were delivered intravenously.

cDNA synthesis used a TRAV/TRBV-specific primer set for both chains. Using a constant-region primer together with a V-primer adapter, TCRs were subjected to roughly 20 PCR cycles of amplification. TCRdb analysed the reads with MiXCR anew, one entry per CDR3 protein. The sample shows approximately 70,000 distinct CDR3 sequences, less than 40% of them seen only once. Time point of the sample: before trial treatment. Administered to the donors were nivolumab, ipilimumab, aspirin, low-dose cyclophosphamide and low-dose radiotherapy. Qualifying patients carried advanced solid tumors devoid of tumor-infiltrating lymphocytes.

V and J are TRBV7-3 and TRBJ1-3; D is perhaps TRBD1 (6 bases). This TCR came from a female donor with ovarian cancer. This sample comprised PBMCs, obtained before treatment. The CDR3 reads CASSARPGSGVGNTIYF. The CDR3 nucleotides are TGTGCCAGCAGCGCGCGTCCCGGGTCAGGGGTTGGAAACACCATATATTTT.